What follows are 17 T cell receptor beta chains derived from one specimen sequenced in a study of T cell changes during pregnancy in multiple sclerosis. Data came from immunoSEQ multiplex PCR; TCRdb stores just in-frame clones and leaves some out. The profile covers around 38,000 clones, with 92% appearing a single time and roughly 5% taken by the ten largest. The specimen was CD8+ T cells from peripheral blood mononuclear cells, collected in the third trimester of pregnancy. The receptors originated from a female donor with multiple sclerosis, enrolled in a pregnancy study.

The chain links TRBV5-4 to TRBJ1-1; D is perhaps TRBD1 (6 bases). Germline CDR1 and CDR2: SGHNT and YYREEE (reference sequence). This CDR3 comprises 13 residues. Trimming shortened V by 5 bases and J by 4 bases, and 12 bases separated the two germline ends. In DNA form, the CDR3 reads TGTGCCAGCAGAATTAGAGGGGGCACTGAAGCTTTCTTT. Its translation is CASRIRGGTEAFF.

This chain connects TRBV29-1 to TRBJ2-7; 13 bases align to TRBD2. V lost 7 bases to trimming and J lost 3 bases; unmatched junction nucleotides: 12. The germline V gene encodes CDR1 SQVTM and CDR2 ANQGSEA. This CDR3 spans 16 amino acids. CDR3 region: CSAAGTSGEGGYEQYF. CDR3 nucleotide sequence: TGCAGCGCTGCCGGGACTAGCGGGGAGGGTGGCTACGAGCAGTACTTC.

The rearrangement uses TRBV7-6 and TRBJ2-7; 8 bases agree with TRBD1. Looked up from germline, CDR1 is SGHVS and CDR2 is FNYEAQ. The CDR3 runs 18 residues. J lost 3 bases, V lost 5 bases, and 18 bases had no gene match. DNA for the CDR3: TGTGCCAGCAGCCCACATCCCTCGGCCGGAGACAGGGGCTACGAGCAGTACTTC. Encoded protein: CASSPHPSAGDRGYEQYF.

The DNA of the CDR3 is TGCAGCGTTGGGAACGGGGGGAACACTGAAGCTTTCTTT. Protein sequence: CSVGNGGNTEAFF. This chain connects TRBV29-1 to TRBJ1-1; a possible D gene is TRBD1 (5 bases). This CDR3 spans 13 amino acids. Germline V gene sequence: CDR1 SQVTM, CDR2 ANQGSEA. The germline V and J ends were trimmed by 4 bases and 1 base, with 10 bases remaining between them.

V is TRBV19 and J is TRBJ2-7; 11 positions match TRBD1. Germline trimming cut 9 bases from V and 2 bases from J; bases unmatched to any gene: 9. This CDR3 contains 15 residues. Germline CDR1 reads LNHDA; CDR2 reads SQIVND (reference sequence). The CDR3 is CASGGGTGGPYEQYF. CDR3 in DNA: TGTGCCAGCGGGGGCGGGACAGGGGGTCCCTACGAGCAGTACTTC. The full variable domain, in which reference TRBV19 and TRBJ2-7 provide the parts outside the CDR3, is DGGITQSPKYLFRKEGQNVTLSCEQNLNHDAMYWYRQDPGQGLRLIYYSQIVNDFQKGDIAEGYSVSREKKESFPLTVTSAQKNPTAFYLCASGGGTGGPYEQYFGPGTRLTVT.

The rearrangement links TRBV28 to TRBJ1-5; D is undetermined. The CDR3 spans 14 residues. Germline V lookup: CDR1 MDHEN, CDR2 SYDVKM. Trimming removed 3 bases at V and 4 bases at J, with 10 bases between. The chain's CDR3 is CASSFRAENQPQHF. The CDR3 bases are TGTGCCAGCAGTTTTCGTGCGGAGAATCAGCCCCAGCATTTT.

The chain employs TRBV5-6 and TRBJ1-1; the match to TRBD1 covers 10 bases. The CDR3 loop spans 19 amino acids. V lost 3 bases to trimming and J lost 2 bases; unmatched junction nucleotides: 16. CDR1 is SGHDT, CDR2 YYEEEE, per germline. The CDR3 protein is CASSSETGGRGAHNTEAFF. CDR3 nucleotides: TGTGCCAGCAGCTCGGAGACAGGGGGCCGGGGGGCCCATAACACTGAAGCTTTCTTT.

V and J are TRBV2 and TRBJ1-1; D not resolved. The germline CDR1 and CDR2 sequences are SNHLY and FYNNEI. The V end was cut by 6 bases, the J end by 2 bases, with 4 bases between. CDR3 size: 11 residues. This chain's CDR3 is CASRGNTEAFF. The CDR3 bases are TGTGCCAGCAGGGGCAACACTGAAGCTTTCTTT.

The chain is built from TRBV4-3 and TRBJ1-5; D is unresolved. Germline V gene data show CDR1 as LGHNA and CDR2 as YSLEER. CDR3 length: 16 amino acids. Deletions cut 0 bases from V and 0 bases from J, with 9 bases between. The CDR3, as DNA: TGCGCCAGCAGCCAAGATCGGCGGGTTAGCAATCAGCCCCAGCATTTT. Protein product: CASSQDRRVSNQPQHF.

As for this clone: A read error may produce the germline difference seen at one junction end. In the same sample, other DNA sequences code for this CDR3. This sequence joins TRBV30 and TRBJ2-6; D possibly corresponds to TRBD1 (5 bases). The CDR3 is 17 residues long. The germline gives CDR1 GTSNPN, CDR2 SVGIG (reference sequence). CDR3 protein: CAWSVPGPLSGANVLTF. The CDR3 DNA reads TGTGCCTGGAGTGTCCCAGGGCCTCTCTCTGGGGCCAACGTCTTGACTTTC.

This rearrangement joins TRBV5-6 to TRBJ2-7; D gene ambiguous. Germline values: CDR1 SGHDT, CDR2 YYEEEE. This CDR3 spans 12 amino acids. Trimming left V 2 bases short and J 6 bases short, with 9 bases between. For the CDR3, the DNA is TGTGCCAGCAGCTTCGGGTTCGGCGAGCAGTACTTC. Its protein is CASSFGFGEQYF.

This chain connects TRBV7-2 to TRBJ2-7; the match to TRBD2 covers 7 bases. Per the germline V gene, CDR1 is SGHTA and CDR2 is FQGNSA. This CDR3 spans 13 amino acids. With V trimmed by 1 base and J by 5 bases, 2 bases remained unmatched. The CDR3 loop reads CASSLGLADEQYF. CDR3 sequence (DNA): TGTGCCAGCAGCTTAGGGCTAGCGGACGAGCAGTACTTC.

The CDR3 nucleotides read TGTGCCAGCAGTTGGGACTTCGCGCGGGAGCAGTTCTTC. Translating it yields CASSWDFAREQFF. This chain connects TRBV27 to TRBJ2-1; a weak D match, TRBD2 (6 bases). V lost 4 bases and J 10 bases, leaving 14 bases between the germline ends. CDR1 and CDR2 from the germline V gene are MNHEY and SMNVEV (reference sequence). This CDR3 has 13 amino acids.

This clone counts as medium-sized. The chain has TRBV25-1 and TRBJ1-1; 7 bases are shared with TRBD1. With 10 bases clipped from V and 2 bases from J, the junction kept 13 bases outside the gene matches. Germline values: CDR1 MGHDK, CDR2 SYGVNS. The length of the CDR3 is 15 residues. CDR3 region: CATIQMTGPNTEAFF. The CDR3 coding sequence is TGTGCCACTATACAAATGACAGGGCCAAACACTGAAGCTTTCTTT.

In this sample, this clone turned up once. The V and J genes are TRBV7-9 and TRBJ2-7; D is perhaps TRBD2 (5 bases). The V and J ends lost 5 bases and 3 bases respectively, with 17 bases between them. The CDR3 runs to 15 residues. CDR1 is SEHNR, CDR2 FQNEAQ, per germline (reference sequence). In nucleotides, the CDR3 is TGTGCCAGCAGCAAGGATCCGCAGAGGGACTACGAGCAGTACTTC. Translating it yields CASSKDPQRDYEQYF.

This clone was seen just once. The genes are TRBV27 and TRBJ2-7, with a tentative D call TRBD1 (5 bases). V was pared by 8 bases and J by 3 bases, with 14 bases between. The germline gives CDR1 MNHEY, CDR2 SMNVEV (reference sequence). The CDR3 extends over 13 amino acids. The DNA of the CDR3 is TGTGCCAGCGCCCTAGGGGTAGGCTACGAGCAGTACTTC. Its protein is CASALGVGYEQYF.

The chain joins TRBV7-9 to TRBJ2-3; D possibly corresponds to TRBD2 (7 bases). CDR3 length: 18 residues. Germline-derived CDR1 and CDR2 are SEHNR and FQNEAQ (reference sequence). The germline V and J ends were trimmed by 2 bases and 5 bases, with 23 bases remaining between them. The CDR3 here is CASSLLGGQTKDGDTQYF. CDR3 coding DNA: TGTGCCAGCAGCTTACTCGGGGGGCAAACCAAGGACGGAGATACGCAGTATTTT.